The text below deals with one T cell receptor beta chain. Its antigen remains unidentified. Treatment given: oral pan-JAK inhibitor, 5-10 mg twice daily. Researchers gathered lesional scalp punch biopsies and peripheral blood from patients with alopecia areata. As the sequencing template, cDNA was produced by extracting RNA and reverse transcribing it. The protocol was immunoSEQ multiplex PCR, while the TCRdb copy is restricted to in-frame clones and leaves out a portion. The sample has approximately 7,400 clones, roughly 64% seen once. The data originate from a study of CD8+ T cells in alopecia areata. On the study more broadly: Those treated were given oral tofacitinib at 5 to 10 mg twice daily. The study gave tofacitinib for 6 to 18 months, then 6 months off drug.

Study-wide results and caveats: Uncertain still, given a single nonresponder, is whether baseline CD8+ expansion links to response.

The sample in question was skin, obtained at week 4, from a patient treated with tofacitinib. The source is a human donor with alopecia areata.

The CDR3 is CASSPDRAYNSPLHF. For the CDR3, the DNA is TGTGCCAGCAGCCCGGACAGGGCCTATAATTCACCCCTCCACTTT. V and J are TRBV5-4 and TRBJ1-6; 8 bases are a match to TRBD1. The CDR3 consists of 15 residues. Germline CDR1 reads SGHNT; CDR2 reads YYREEE (reference sequence). With V trimmed by 4 bases and J by 2 bases, 2 bases remained unmatched.